Presented here are 30 T cell receptor beta chains from one specimen sequenced in a study of human T cells and chemical hapten exposure. The time point was: patch test 1, 2 weeks after DPC sensitization. Treatment given: therapeutic diphenylcyclopropenone sensitization with weekly scalp DPC. TCRdb independently ran MiXCR on the RACE reads; one entry per CDR3 protein. Among 95,000 to 150,000 distinct CDR3 sequences, approximately 15% were seen once, and the ten largest hold around 0.99%. The input for sequencing was whole blood, taken in connection with sensitization to the hapten diphenylcyclopropenone (DPC). The receptors shown here come from a man between 18 and 29 years old with alopecia areata. Some clones in this sample may be carry-over from other donors' samples.

V is TRBV27 and J is TRBJ1-4, with D maybe TRBD1 (5 bases). Trimming pared 3 bases from V and 8 bases from J, leaving 13 bases between. The germline CDR1 and CDR2 sequences are MNHEY and SMNVEV (reference sequence). The CDR3 sequence is 14 residues long. The CDR3 nucleotides are TGTGCCAGCAGTTTGGGGCAAACGCGGGAAAAACTGTTTTTT. Residues: CASSLGQTREKLFF. Looking up the rest from reference TRBV27 and TRBJ1-4 gives the full variable domain: EAQVTQNPRYLITVTGKKLTVTCSQNMNHEYMSWYRQDPGLGLRQIYYSMNVEVTDKGDVPEGYKVSRKEKRNFPLILESPSPNQTSLYFCASSLGQTREKLFFGSGTQLSVL.

This clonotype showed up many times. In nucleotides, the CDR3 is TGTGCCAGCAGTGCCCACCGGGACAGACGAAATCAGCCCCAGCATTTT. Its translation: CASSAHRDRRNQPQHF. The chain joins TRBV6-2 or TRBV6-3 to TRBJ1-5; 7 bases map to TRBD1. The CDR3 consists of 16 residues. CDR1 is MNHEY, CDR2 SVGEGT, per germline. Trimming removed 5 bases from V and 4 bases from J; junction bases left unmatched: 11.

The chain has TRBV29-1 and TRBJ2-1, with 9 bases identical to TRBD1. V gave up 3 bases and J gave up 6 bases; unmatched junction bases: 12. CDR1 and CDR2 from the germline V gene are SQVTM and ANQGSEA. The CDR3 extends over 16 amino acids. CDR3 nucleotide sequence: TGCAGCGTTGACCCAGTCGGGACAGGGTCGGGCAATGAGCAGTTCTTC. As protein: CSVDPVGTGSGNEQFF.

The V gene is TRBV20-1, the J gene TRBJ1-2; weak D call: TRBD1 (6 bases). V was cut by 4 bases and J by 4 bases, with 10 bases left in between. This CDR3 is 12 amino acids long. The germline gives CDR1 DFQATT, CDR2 SNEGSKA (reference sequence). CDR3 loop: CSAKGVGYGYTF. DNA for the CDR3: TGCAGTGCTAAGGGGGTCGGCTATGGCTACACCTTC.

The V gene is TRBV12-3 or TRBV12-4, the J gene TRBJ2-1, with 9 nucleotides matching TRBD1. CDR3 size: 18 residues. Trimming cost V 3 bases and J 8 bases; bases outside gene matches: 17. CDR3 bases: TGTGCCAGCAGTTTTGGAACAGGGGGCGGACGAGAATCGCATGAGCAGTTCTTC. Protein: CASSFGTGGGRESHEQFF.

This clonotype was counted a single time. The V gene is TRBV6-2 or TRBV6-3, the J gene TRBJ1-1; no definite D call. V lost 6 bases to trimming and J lost 0 bases, with 14 bases between them. The germline V gene has CDR1 MNHEY and CDR2 SVGEGT. The CDR3 is made up of 15 amino acids. Written as DNA, the CDR3 is TGTGCCAGCAGCAAACTCTCGCCCCTGAACACTGAAGCTTTCTTT. Translated: CASSKLSPLNTEAFF.

The chain couples TRBV9 to TRBJ2-5; D may be TRBD1 (5 bases). This CDR3 is built from 15 residues. Germline loops: CDR1 SGDLS, CDR2 YYNGEE. Trimming pared 0 bases from V and 5 bases from J, leaving 14 bases between. The CDR3 sequence is CASSVASQGTETQYF. DNA for the CDR3: TGTGCCAGCAGCGTAGCTTCGCAGGGTACGGAGACCCAGTACTTC. Supplemented by reference TRBV9 and TRBJ2-5, the full variable domain reads DSGVTQTPKHLITATGQRVTLRCSPRSGDLSVYWYQQSLDQGLQFLIQYYNGEERAKGNILERFSAQQFPDLHSELNLSSLELGDSALYFCASSVASQGTETQYFGPGTRLLVL.

The chain recombines TRBV3-1 with TRBJ2-7; 12 nucleotides agree with TRBD2. Looked up from germline, CDR1 is LGHDT and CDR2 is YNNKEL (reference sequence). The CDR3 sequence is 15 residues long. V lost 2 bases to trimming and J lost 5 bases; unmatched junction nucleotides: 4. CDR3 bases: TGTGCCAGCAGCCAACTAGCGGGGGGGCCGAACGAGCAGTACTTC. Protein product: CASSQLAGGPNEQYF.

This chain connects TRBV7-3 to TRBJ2-1; 11 positions match TRBD1. Germline V lookup: CDR1 SGHTA, CDR2 FQGTGA. This CDR3 is 14 amino acids long. V dropped 5 bases and J dropped 12; count of bases not matched to a gene: 9. CDR3 sequence reads: CASSPGQGVLGQFF. As DNA, the CDR3 is TGTGCCAGCAGCCCGGGACAGGGGGTCTTAGGGCAGTTCTTC.

This clonotype was seen a handful of times. The chain employs TRBV20-1 and TRBJ2-2, with D perhaps TRBD2 (6 bases). The CDR3 is made up of 15 amino acids. V gave up 0 bases and J gave up 2 bases, with 10 bases separating them. The germline V gene has CDR1 DFQATT and CDR2 SNEGSKA (reference sequence). CDR3 protein: CSARDPAGNTGELFF. The CDR3 DNA sequence: TGCAGTGCTAGAGATCCGGCGGGAAACACCGGGGAGCTGTTTTTT.

At least ten counts were recorded for this clonotype. This chain connects TRBV4-1 to TRBJ1-4; TRBD1 agrees at 8 bases. Germline V gene lookup returns CDR1 MGHRA and CDR2 YSYEKL. After removal of 0 bases from V and 6 bases from J, the junction contained 6 bases not matched to a gene. This CDR3 contains 16 residues. CDR3: CASSQDQAGGDEKLFF. The CDR3 DNA sequence: TGCGCCAGCAGCCAAGATCAGGCAGGGGGCGATGAAAAACTGTTTTTT.

This sequence joins TRBV7-9 and TRBJ2-2; no reliable D call. The CDR3 sequence is 15 residues long. Deletions cut 3 bases from V and 1 base from J, with 9 bases between. Per the germline V gene, CDR1 is SEHNR and CDR2 is FQNEAQ (reference sequence). The CDR3 sequence: CASSFDHGNTGELFF. For the CDR3, the DNA is TGTGCCAGCAGCTTTGATCACGGGAACACCGGGGAGCTGTTTTTT.

This clonotype was observed many times. This chain uses TRBV3-1 with TRBJ2-7; the D gene is possibly TRBD2 (6 bases). Germline V CDR1 and CDR2: LGHDT, YNNKEL (reference sequence). Trimming pared 2 bases from V and 0 bases from J, leaving 11 bases between. This CDR3 has 15 residues. The CDR3 bases are TGTGCCAGCAGCCAAATAGCGGAAAACTCCTACGAGCAGTACTTC. This encodes CASSQIAENSYEQYF.

V is TRBV4-3 and J is TRBJ1-4; the D is unclear. CDR1 and CDR2 from the germline V gene are LGHNA and YSLEER. The length of the CDR3 is 16 residues. Trimming took 0 bases from V and 7 from J, leaving 15 bases between them. CDR3 loop: CASSQDRAVMGEKLFF. The CDR3, as DNA: TGCGCCAGCAGCCAAGATCGAGCGGTTATGGGTGAAAAACTGTTTTTT.

This clonotype has a handful of counts. The DNA is omitted, as the CDR3 cannot be located on it reliably, and the CDR3 follows TCRdb's listing. The rearrangement links TRBV5-1 to TRBJ1-6. The CDR3 comprises 17 residues, both ends counted. Germline values: CDR1 SGHRS, CDR2 YFSETQ. The CDR3 sequence is CASSLGSSGQYNSPLHF.

V gene TRBV18 combines with J gene TRBJ2-1; tentative D call: TRBD1 (6 bases). This CDR3 spans 16 amino acids. V was clipped by 2 bases and J by 1 base, with 12 bases between them. Germline lookup yields CDR1 KGHSH and CDR2 LQKENI. CDR3 DNA: TGTGCCAGCTCACCAGGTCTCAGGGGTTCCTACAATGAGCAGTTCTTC. It encodes CASSPGLRGSYNEQFF.

This chain uses TRBV7-8 with TRBJ2-5, with 9 bases aligning to TRBD1. CDR3 length equals 17 residues. The junction had 13 bases not matched to a gene; V was cut back by 3 bases and J by 5 bases. The germline gives CDR1 SGHVS, CDR2 FQNEAQ. CDR3 nucleotide sequence: TGTGCCAGCAGCTTCCCGATCCCGGGACAGGGAGGGGAGACCCAGTACTTC. Protein: CASSFPIPGQGGETQYF.

This clonotype appeared a few times. This chain uses TRBV27 with TRBJ2-1; TRBD2 aligns across 8 bases. Germline CDR1 is MNHEY and CDR2 is SMNVEV (reference sequence). V lost 10 bases, J lost 3 bases, and 11 bases stayed unmatched. The CDR3 has 15 residues. Written as DNA, the CDR3 is TGTGCCACTAGGTACGGACTAGCCAACTACAATGAGCAGTTCTTC. Translated, it gives CATRYGLANYNEQFF.

A note on this clonotype: Relative to the germline gene, one junction end is altered; a read error may explain this. V is TRBV5-1 and J is TRBJ1-2; D unclear. Per germline, CDR1 SGHRS and CDR2 YFSETQ. There are 15 residues in the CDR3. Here the CDR3 reads CASSFGRYVNYGHTF. The CDR3 nucleotides are TGCGCCAGCAGCTTTGGTCGGTACGTCAACTATGGCCACACCTTC.

V and J are TRBV29-1 and TRBJ1-1; a possible D gene is TRBD1 (5 bases). V lost 6 bases to trimming and J lost 8 bases, with 13 bases between them. Germline V gives CDR1 SQVTM, CDR2 ANQGSEA. The CDR3 has 11 residues. The CDR3 DNA follows: TGCAGCGTGGGAGACAGATACGAAGCTTTCTTT. Its protein is CSVGDRYEAFF. The whole variable domain, filled in from reference TRBV29-1 and TRBJ1-1, reads SAVISQKPSRDICQRGTSLTIQCQVDSQVTMMFWYRQQPGQSLTLIATANQGSEATYESGFVIDKFPISRPNLTFSTLTVSNMSPEDSSIYLCSVGDRYEAFFGQGTRLTVV.

This clonotype was counted only a few times. The chain has TRBV11-2 and TRBJ2-7; D call uncertain. Looked up from germline, CDR1 is SGHAT and CDR2 is FQNNGV. V dropped 4 bases and J dropped 2 bases, with 12 bases sitting between them. The CDR3 is 14 residues long. CDR3: CASSSDTGAYEQYF. CDR3 nucleotide sequence: TGTGCCAGCAGCTCGGATACTGGAGCCTACGAGCAGTACTTC.

The rearrangement joins TRBV29-1 to TRBJ2-7; D unclear. CDR3 size: 14 residues. Germline V gives CDR1 SQVTM, CDR2 ANQGSEA. The V gene lost 7 bases and the J gene lost 3 bases, with 19 bases spanning the gap. The CDR3 region is CSASAGYPLYEQYF. CDR3 DNA sequence: TGCAGCGCCTCAGCAGGATACCCTCTCTACGAGCAGTACTTC.

This clonotype was detected a few times. V is TRBV7-9 and J is TRBJ2-6, with D unresolved. The CDR3 totals 19 residues. Trimming pared 1 base from V and 1 base from J, leaving 17 bases between. Germline V gene lookup returns CDR1 SEHNR and CDR2 FQNEAQ (reference sequence). The chain's CDR3 is CASSLVYAQALSGANVLTF. The CDR3 DNA follows: TGTGCCAGCAGCTTAGTTTATGCCCAAGCCCTATCTGGGGCCAACGTCCTGACTTTC.

There are a few counts of this clonotype. The chain recombines TRBV5-1 with TRBJ1-6; 8 bases are a match to TRBD1. V lost 4 bases, J lost 8 bases, and 5 bases stayed unmatched. CDR1 and CDR2 (germline): SGHRS, YFSETQ. CDR3 size: 14 residues. In nucleotides, the CDR3 is TGCGCCAGCAGCGGGGAACAGGGGGATTCACCCCTCCACTTT. Translated, it gives CASSGEQGDSPLHF.

The V and J genes are TRBV6-6 and TRBJ2-3; 10 bases line up with TRBD1. This CDR3 has 14 amino acids. V was pared by 1 base and J by 6 bases, with 1 base of the junction left unmatched. Germline-derived CDR1 and CDR2 are MNHNY and SVGAGI (reference sequence). CDR3 loop: CASSYLDRGDTQYF. CDR3 in DNA: TGTGCCAGCAGTTACTTGGACAGGGGGGATACGCAGTATTTT.

This clonotype has at least ten counts. V gene TRBV4-3 combines with J gene TRBJ2-1; weak D call: TRBD2 (7 bases). The ends were cut back, 0 bases at V and 7 bases at J, with 16 bases in the middle. This CDR3 has 16 residues. Germline values: CDR1 LGHNA, CDR2 YSLEER. The CDR3 nucleotides read TGCGCCAGCAGCCAAGACGAGGGGGGGCCTCTAAATGAGCAGTTCTTC. Residues: CASSQDEGGPLNEQFF.

The V and J genes are TRBV21-1 and TRBJ1-4; the table gives TRBD1 as D, unverified against the DNA. TRBV21-1 is described as a pseudogene. This CDR3 has 16 amino acids. DNA for the CDR3: TGTGCCAGCAGCGCAAAAGCCCAGGGGGCCACGGAAAAACTGTTTTTT. It encodes CASSAKAQGATEKLFF.

This clonotype has at least ten counts. The gene calls are TRBV12-3 or TRBV12-4 and TRBJ1-1, with D possibly matching TRBD1 (6 bases). There are 15 residues in the CDR3. V was clipped by 4 bases and J by 6 bases, with 18 bases between them. Written as DNA, the CDR3 is TGTGCCAGCAGTTCCCCAATAGGGGGAATCGCTGAAGCTTTCTTT. It encodes CASSSPIGGIAEAFF.

The CDR3 DNA follows: TGTGCCAGCAGCTTTTACAGGGTCTCCTATAATTCACCCCTCCACTTT. Its translation is CASSFYRVSYNSPLHF. This chain uses TRBV7-8 with TRBJ1-6, with D perhaps TRBD1 (6 bases). The CDR3 loop spans 16 amino acids. Germline CDR1 reads SGHVS; CDR2 reads FQNEAQ. V lost 3 bases, J lost 0 bases, and 9 bases lay in between.

This clonotype occurred many times. V gene TRBV18 combines with J gene TRBJ2-5; D uncertain. CDR3 length: 13 residues. V gave up 2 bases and J gave up 3 bases, with 7 bases separating them. The germline CDR1 and CDR2 sequences are KGHSH and LQKENI. The CDR3 sequence is CASSPDQEETQYF. The CDR3 coding sequence is TGTGCCAGCTCACCAGACCAGGAAGAGACCCAGTACTTC.